These 32 T cell receptor beta chains originate from one sample sequenced in a study of a mutant IDH1 vaccine in newly diagnosed glioma. Profiled with immunoSEQ multiplex PCR; TCRdb holds only in-frame clones, not every one. The sample includes 70,000 or so clones, around 83% of them seen just once. Specified time point: baseline, week 1 (first vaccination visit). Treatment specified: pre-vaccination baseline after standard-of-care therapy. The specimen was peripheral blood mononuclear cells (PBMCs), collected from a glioma patient treated with radiotherapy, temozolomide or both. The receptors here all came from a young woman with glioma. Some clones in this sample may be carry-over from other donors' samples.

This sequence joins TRBV5-1 and TRBJ1-5; the D gene is possibly TRBD1 (6 bases). V gave up 7 bases and J gave up 0 bases, with 11 bases separating them. The CDR3 spans 14 residues. From germline, CDR1 is SGHRS and CDR2 YFSETQ. The CDR3 bases are TGCGCCAGCCGGGGACACAATAGCAATCAGCCCCAGCATTTT. This encodes CASRGHNSNQPQHF. Full variable domain (rest looked up from reference TRBV5-1 and TRBJ1-5): KAGVTQTPRYLIKTRGQQVTLSCSPISGHRSVSWYQQTPGQGLQFLFEYFSETQRNKGNFPGRFSGRQFSNSRSEMNVSTLELGDSALYLCASRGHNSNQPQHFGDGTRLSIL.

This clone was observed a handful of times. The V gene is TRBV4-2, the J gene TRBJ1-1; a weak D match, TRBD1 (5 bases). Between the trimmed V and J ends, which lost 1 base and 0 bases, there was a span of 9 bases. This CDR3 comprises 15 residues. CDR1 is LGHNA and CDR2 is YNFKEQ in the germline V gene. The chain's CDR3 is CASSQAGLMNTEAFF. CDR3 coding DNA: TGTGCCAGCAGCCAAGCAGGGCTGATGAACACTGAAGCTTTCTTT.

The chain uses TRBV9 and TRBJ2-7; D possibly uses TRBD1 or TRBD2 (5 bases each). CDR1 SGDLS and CDR2 YYNGEE come from the germline V gene. The CDR3 spans 11 residues. The CDR3 bases are TGTGGAGGAGAGGGACCCCACGAGCAGTACTTC. Its protein product is CGGEGPHEQYF.

The chain uses TRBV19 and TRBJ2-5, with 7 bases identical to TRBD1. The CDR3 extends over 13 amino acids. Trimming took 7 bases from V and 5 from J; bases not matched to a gene: 7. The germline V gene encodes CDR1 LNHDA and CDR2 SQIVND (reference sequence). The CDR3 bases are TGTGCCAGTAATTTAGGGGGCGGCGAGACCCAGTACTTC. Translated: CASNLGGGETQYF.

The rearrangement joins TRBV6-5 to TRBJ2-2, with D tentatively TRBD1 (7 bases). CDR1 and CDR2 (germline): MNHEY, SVGAGI. The CDR3 is made up of 13 amino acids. Trimming left V 10 bases short and J 7 bases short, with 16 bases between. The CDR3 protein is CAIQGGPDGELFF. The CDR3 bases are TGTGCCATCCAGGGGGGCCCGGACGGGGAGCTGTTTTTT.

The chain carries TRBV5-4 and TRBJ2-7; no reliable D call. V lost 2 bases to trimming and J lost 1 base, with 10 bases between them. The CDR3 sequence is 14 residues long. Looked up from germline, CDR1 is SGHNT and CDR2 is YYREEE (reference sequence). Here the CDR3 DNA reads TGTGCCAGCAGCTTCCCCGCAGTGTCCTACGAGCAGTACTTC. This gives the protein CASSFPAVSYEQYF.

This chain connects TRBV5-1 to TRBJ2-1; unclear D gene. This CDR3 has 11 amino acids. Trimming shortened V by 1 base and J by 8 bases, and 4 bases separated the two germline ends. Germline V lookup: CDR1 SGHRS, CDR2 YFSETQ. The CDR3 DNA sequence: TGCGCCAGCAGCTTGTTGGATGAGCAGTTCTTC. Protein: CASSLLDEQFF.

This CDR3 is CASSSTRTDEQFF. The CDR3 DNA follows: TGTGCCAGCAGTAGCACCCGGACGGATGAGCAGTTCTTC. V usage is TRBV6-4 and J usage is TRBJ2-1; D is uncertain. Looked up from germline, CDR1 is MRHNA and CDR2 is SNTAGT. The V gene lost 5 bases and the J gene lost 8 bases, with 13 bases spanning the gap. The CDR3 is 13 residues long.

This chain connects TRBV9 to TRBJ1-3; D is possibly TRBD1 (6 bases). With 4 bases removed from V and 8 bases from J, the gap between germline ends came to 10 bases. The CDR3 runs to 12 residues. The germline CDR1 and CDR2 sequences are SGDLS and YYNGEE. Written as DNA, the CDR3 is TGTGCCAGCAGCCTCAGGGGTGACACCATATATTTT. Translation gives CASSLRGDTIYF.

This rearrangement joins TRBV4-1 to TRBJ2-7; the D is unclear. V dropped 0 bases and J dropped 5 bases, with 11 bases sitting between them. The CDR3 sequence is 14 residues long. Germline V CDR1 and CDR2: MGHRA, YSYEKL. The CDR3 DNA reads TGCGCCAGCAGCCAAGAAGTAAGGGTTCACGAGCAGTACTTC. Protein product: CASSQEVRVHEQYF.

This chain uses TRBV5-1 with TRBJ1-1; D may be TRBD1 (5 bases). The germline gives CDR1 SGHRS, CDR2 YFSETQ. The V and J ends lost 4 bases and 0 bases respectively, with 13 bases between them. This CDR3 is built from 15 residues. The CDR3 reads CASSVGTPMNTEAFF. In DNA form, the CDR3 reads TGCGCCAGCAGCGTAGGGACGCCAATGAACACTGAAGCTTTCTTT.

This chain joins TRBV5-3 and TRBJ1-2; D is ambiguous. TRBV5-3 is flagged as an ORF with uncertain function. The V end was cut by 0 bases, the J end by 3 bases, with 12 bases between. CDR3 length: 15 residues. The CDR3: CARSLDSPRDYGYTF. CDR3 DNA sequence: TGTGCCAGAAGCTTGGACTCTCCGAGGGACTATGGCTACACCTTC.

The J gene is TRBJ2-7, the V gene TRBV25-1; 7 bases are a match to TRBD2. Germline V gene lookup returns CDR1 MGHDK and CDR2 SYGVNS. The CDR3 consists of 14 residues. V dropped 4 bases and J dropped 4; count of bases not matched to a gene: 7. The CDR3 here is CASSGAGPRYEQYF. CDR3 bases: TGTGCCAGCAGTGGAGCGGGACCACGGTACGAGCAGTACTTC.

This clone was seen once. V gene TRBV10-3 combines with J gene TRBJ1-1, with D uncertain. The CDR3 loop spans 13 amino acids. The V gene lost 6 bases and the J gene lost 0 bases, with 8 bases spanning the gap. The germline V gene has CDR1 ENHRY and CDR2 SYGVKD. The CDR3 region is CAISSTMNTEAFF. CDR3 coding DNA: TGTGCCATCAGCTCGACAATGAACACTGAAGCTTTCTTT.

The chain couples TRBV14 to TRBJ2-1; D is uncertain. This CDR3 is 13 amino acids long. Trimming cost V 1 base and J 7 bases, with 8 bases left between them. From germline, CDR1 is SGHDN and CDR2 FVKESK. The CDR3 DNA reads as TGTGCCAGCAGCCAAGGTGGAAGTAATGAGCAGTTCTTC. This sequence encodes CASSQGGSNEQFF.

V gene TRBV29-1 combines with J gene TRBJ1-2; D is perhaps TRBD1 (5 bases). Germline values: CDR1 SQVTM, CDR2 ANQGSEA. Trimming stripped 0 bases from V and 4 bases from J, with 9 bases between. The CDR3 sequence is 13 residues long. In nucleotides, the CDR3 is TGCAGCGTTGAAGATCGGGGGGTCTATGGCTACACCTTC. It codes for CSVEDRGVYGYTF.

The chain joins TRBV5-1 to TRBJ2-2, with D perhaps matching TRBD1 (5 bases). The CDR3 covers 14 residues. Per germline, CDR1 SGHRS and CDR2 YFSETQ. V lost 0 bases and J 7 bases, leaving 10 bases between the germline ends. The CDR3 DNA follows: TGCGCCAGCAGCTTGGATGCAGGGTTCGGGGAGCTGTTTTTT. Translating gives CASSLDAGFGELFF.

V usage is TRBV29-1 and J usage is TRBJ1-1; D remains ambiguous. CDR3 size: 11 residues. CDR1 and CDR2 from the germline V gene are SQVTM and ANQGSEA. Trimming cost V 3 bases and J 2 bases, with 4 bases left between them. CDR3 sequence: CSVEDNTEAFF. CDR3 nucleotides: TGCAGCGTTGAGGACAACACTGAAGCTTTCTTT.

The CDR3 nucleotides read TGTGCCAGTAGTATAAGGGGCGAGCTAAGTGGCTACACCTTC. It encodes CASSIRGELSGYTF. The chain is built from TRBV19 and TRBJ1-2; a weak D match, TRBD1 (5 bases). CDR3 length equals 14 residues. Deletions cut 2 bases from V and 7 bases from J, with 14 bases between. In germline, CDR1 is LNHDA, CDR2 SQIVND (reference sequence).

This chain uses TRBV30 with TRBJ2-2; no clear D. The germline V gene encodes CDR1 GTSNPN and CDR2 SVGIG (reference sequence). This CDR3 has 13 residues. V lost 0 bases to trimming and J lost 6 bases, with 8 bases between them. DNA of the CDR3: TGTGCCTGGAGTGTTGGTGGGGCCGGGGAGCTGTTTTTT. Amino acids: CAWSVGGAGELFF. The full variable domain, completed using reference TRBV30 and TRBJ2-2, is SQTIHQWPATLVQPVGSPLSLECTVEGTSNPNLYWYRQAAGRGLQLLFYSVGIGQISSEVPQNLSASRPQDRQFILSSKKLLLSDSGFYLCAWSVGGAGELFFGEGSRLTVL.

The chain recombines TRBV7-2 with TRBJ1-5, with 7 nucleotides matching TRBD1. Germline loops: CDR1 SGHTA, CDR2 FQGNSA. V shed 1 base and J 5 bases; nucleotides not matched to a gene: 2. The CDR3 length is 14 residues. CDR3 residues: CASSLGQGHQPQHF. The CDR3 bases are TGTGCCAGCAGCTTAGGACAGGGACATCAGCCCCAGCATTTT.

V gene TRBV6-6 combines with J gene TRBJ2-1, with D tentatively TRBD2 (5 bases). Germline values: CDR1 MNHNY, CDR2 SVGAGI (reference sequence). The V gene lost 2 bases and the J gene lost 5 bases, with 13 bases spanning the gap. The CDR3 runs 15 residues. The chain's CDR3 is CASSYRPVGNNEQFF. In DNA, the CDR3 is TGTGCCAGCAGTTACCGCCCAGTCGGGAACAATGAGCAGTTCTTC.

The chain uses TRBV6-5 and TRBJ2-3; D is ambiguous. The CDR3 spans 14 residues. Trimming took off 2 bases at V and 6 bases at J, with 12 bases between the two ends. The germline CDR1 and CDR2 sequences are MNHEY and SVGAGI. CDR3 protein: CASSYQFNGDTQYF. The CDR3 bases are TGTGCCAGCAGTTACCAATTCAACGGGGATACGCAGTATTTT.

V gene TRBV5-1 combines with J gene TRBJ2-7; TRBD1 matches at 9 bases. Germline lookup yields CDR1 SGHRS and CDR2 YFSETQ. After removal of 4 bases from V and 4 bases from J, the junction contained 3 bases not matched to a gene. CDR3 length: 13 amino acids. CDR3 protein: CASSVGTGYEQYF. The CDR3 coding sequence is TGCGCCAGCAGCGTCGGGACAGGGTACGAGCAGTACTTC.

V is TRBV6-5 and J is TRBJ2-7; D is possibly TRBD2 (6 bases). Germline V gene lookup returns CDR1 MNHEY and CDR2 SVGAGI. Trimming shortened V by 7 bases and J by 3 bases, and 10 bases separated the two germline ends. CDR3 length equals 12 residues. CDR3 DNA sequence: TGTGCCAGCATCGGTAGCGGCTACGAGCAGTACTTC. This encodes CASIGSGYEQYF.

This chain connects TRBV6-6 to TRBJ2-7; 8 nucleotides match TRBD1. V was pared by 6 bases and J by 5 bases, with 9 bases of the junction left unmatched. Germline V lookup: CDR1 MNHNY, CDR2 SVGAGI (reference sequence). The length of the CDR3 is 14 residues. The CDR3 DNA follows: TGTGCCAGCAGCGCCGGGACAGGCCTACACGAGCAGTACTTC. As protein: CASSAGTGLHEQYF.

The genes are TRBV5-1 and TRBJ1-1; possible D gene TRBD1, 6 bases. Per the germline V gene, CDR1 is SGHRS and CDR2 is YFSETQ. This CDR3 comprises 14 residues. Between the trimmed V and J ends, which lost 4 bases and 4 bases, there was a span of 14 bases. For the CDR3, the DNA is TGCGCCAGCAGCCTACAGGGAGGGGGCACTGAAGCTTTCTTT. Its protein is CASSLQGGGTEAFF. Together with reference TRBV5-1 and TRBJ1-1, the CDR3 gives the full variable domain: KAGVTQTPRYLIKTRGQQVTLSCSPISGHRSVSWYQQTPGQGLQFLFEYFSETQRNKGNFPGRFSGRQFSNSRSEMNVSTLELGDSALYLCASSLQGGGTEAFFGQGTRLTVV.

This sequence joins TRBV6-6 and TRBJ1-1; D call uncertain. Germline V gives CDR1 MNHNY, CDR2 SVGAGI (reference sequence). CDR3 length equals 13 residues. V dropped 6 bases and J dropped 5 bases, with 13 bases sitting between them. CDR3 amino acids: CASSQDPRTEAFF. As DNA, the CDR3 is TGTGCCAGCAGCCAGGACCCGAGAACTGAAGCTTTCTTT.

The chain couples TRBV27 to TRBJ1-6; 7 positions agree with TRBD1. CDR1 MNHEY and CDR2 SMNVEV come from the germline V gene (reference sequence). CDR3 size: 16 residues. The J segment lost 9 bases and the V segment lost 3 bases, leaving 11 bases of the junction unmatched. The CDR3 spells CASSFSLWDSGSPLHF. DNA of the CDR3: TGTGCCAGCAGTTTCTCCCTTTGGGACAGTGGTTCACCCCTCCACTTT.

The CDR3: CASSEPSVGGETQYF. CDR3 sequence (DNA): TGTGCCAGCAGTGAACCAAGCGTGGGGGGCGAGACCCAGTACTTC. V is TRBV25-1 and J is TRBJ2-5; D possibly uses TRBD1 or TRBD2 (6 bases each). Germline CDR1 and CDR2: MGHDK and SYGVNS. V lost 2 bases and J 5 bases, leaving 15 bases between the germline ends. The CDR3 has 15 residues.

The V call is TRBV28, the J call TRBJ1-1; 7 nucleotides match TRBD1. Germline loops: CDR1 MDHEN, CDR2 SYDVKM. Trimming took 3 bases from V and 5 from J; bases not matched to a gene: 9. The length of the CDR3 is 15 residues. The CDR3 region has the DNA TGTGCCAGCAGTTTCCTAAGGGGGCGGGGGACTGAAGCTTTCTTT. Protein product: CASSFLRGRGTEAFF.

The rearrangement joins TRBV9 to TRBJ2-7, with D possibly matching TRBD2 (5 bases). Per the germline V gene, CDR1 is SGDLS and CDR2 is YYNGEE. Trimming pared 3 bases from V and 5 bases from J, leaving 12 bases between. CDR3 length equals 13 residues. The CDR3 sequence: CASSAGRVNEQYF. CDR3 nucleotides: TGTGCCAGCAGCGCGGGAAGGGTAAACGAGCAGTACTTC. Using reference TRBV9 and TRBJ2-7 for the parts outside the CDR3, the full variable domain is DSGVTQTPKHLITATGQRVTLRCSPRSGDLSVYWYQQSLDQGLQFLIQYYNGEERAKGNILERFSAQQFPDLHSELNLSSLELGDSALYFCASSAGRVNEQYFGPGTRLTVT.